This T cell receptor (beta chain) was captured by sequencing in a study of T-cell reconstitution after alpha-beta-depleted transplantation in children. The germline V and J ends were trimmed by 4 bases and 7 bases, with 17 bases remaining between them. The CDR3 spans 14 residues. This clonotype was recorded at least ten times. Its antigen is unidentified. As it was prepared, the TCRbeta library received unique molecular identifiers. In TCRdb, the PCR reads were re-called with MiXCR into one record per CDR3 protein. The data show about 580,000 distinct CDR3 sequences, under 30% seen once. Notes on the study in general: From newly produced T cells came most of the T-cell counts and diversity one year after transplant. After transplant, at about two months, alpha-beta T cells were reportedly derived from several hundred expanded graft clones. Surviving thymic progenitors and recipient T cells were the source of high TCRbeta diversity at day 60 in some patients.

The sequence was obtained from a boy under two years old who had a stem cell transplant for acute myeloid leukemia, so the T cells may come from the graft donor. This chain joins TRBV12-3 or TRBV12-4 and TRBJ2-7; perhaps D is TRBD1 or TRBD2 (6 bases each). The sample consisted of PBMCs, mostly from graft donor cells, taken 360 days after TCRalphabeta/CD19-depleted stem cell transplant. The CDR3 loop reads CASSYDPGGGEQYF. CDR3 nucleotide sequence: TGTGCCAGCAGTTACGATCCCGGAGGGGGTGAGCAGTACTTC.